This T cell receptor beta chain came from a study of blood T cell repertoires in COVID-19. Whole-study context: Sites in the United States, Italy and Spain provided acute and convalescent COVID-19 samples. Nucleic acid was either cDNA or gDNA, and it came from T cells, B-cell-depleted T cells, or PBMCs.

In the authors' workflow: Amplified reference gene primers provided the basis for estimating nucleated cell counts. The assay was immunoSEQ multiplex PCR, and TCRdb's table has in-frame clones only and misses some. That table is the source of V, J and clone size, and D and trimming were worked out from the DNA. The profile shows around 92,000 clones, about 83% of them singletons. The germline CDR1 and CDR2 sequences are SEHNR and FQNEAQ (reference sequence). Trimming at V came to 5 bases and at J to 5 bases, leaving 6 bases not matched to a gene. The CDR3 runs 15 residues. Source material: peripheral blood. The receptor comes from a woman older than 75 with acute or convalescent COVID-19. The chain couples TRBV7-9 to TRBJ1-4; 9 nucleotides agree with TRBD1. CDR3 sequence: CASSPLTGGNEKLFF. The CDR3 coding sequence is TGTGCCAGCAGCCCCCTCACAGGGGGCAATGAAAAACTGTTTTTT.